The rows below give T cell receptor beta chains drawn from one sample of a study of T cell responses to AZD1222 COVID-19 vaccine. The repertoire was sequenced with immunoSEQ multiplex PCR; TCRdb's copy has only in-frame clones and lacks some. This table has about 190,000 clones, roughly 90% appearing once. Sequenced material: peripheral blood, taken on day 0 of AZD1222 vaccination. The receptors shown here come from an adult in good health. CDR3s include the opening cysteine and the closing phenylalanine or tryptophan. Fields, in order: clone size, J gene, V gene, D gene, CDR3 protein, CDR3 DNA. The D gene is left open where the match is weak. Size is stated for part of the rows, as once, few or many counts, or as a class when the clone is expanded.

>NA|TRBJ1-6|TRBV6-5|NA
CAVGTYSYNSPLHF
TGTGCAGTGGGGACATACTCCTATAATTCACCCCTCCACTTT
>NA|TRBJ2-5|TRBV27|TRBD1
CASSAPGQGSETQYF
TGTGCCAGCAGTGCCCCGGGACAGGGGTCGGAGACCCAGTACTTC
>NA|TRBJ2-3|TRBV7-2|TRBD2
CASSLKGLVNPTSTDTQYF
TGTGCCAGCAGCTTAAAGGGACTAGTAAACCCAACTAGCACAGATACGCAGTATTTT
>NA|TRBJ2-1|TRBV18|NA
CASSNEPGLREQFF
TGTGCCAGCTCAAATGAGCCGGGCCTGAGGGAGCAGTTCTTC
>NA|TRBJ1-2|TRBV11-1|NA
CASSLENNYGYTF
TGTGCCAGCAGCTTAGAGAACAACTATGGCTACACCTTC
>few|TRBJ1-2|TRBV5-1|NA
CASSASDGRTNYGYTF
TGCGCCAGCAGCGCATCCGATGGACGTACTAACTATGGCTACACCTTC
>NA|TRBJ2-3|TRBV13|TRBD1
CASSLPGQGLDTQYF
TGTGCCAGCAGCCTGCCGGGACAGGGGTTGGATACGCAGTATTTT
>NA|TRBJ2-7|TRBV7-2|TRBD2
CASSGVAGGPYEQYF
TGTGCCAGCAGCGGAGTAGCGGGAGGGCCCTACGAGCAGTACTTC
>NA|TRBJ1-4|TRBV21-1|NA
CASSPRGATNEKLFF
TGTGCCAGCAGCCCCCGGGGGGCAACTAATGAAAAACTGTTTTTT
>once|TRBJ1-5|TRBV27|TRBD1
CASSSGQALNQPQHF
TGTGCCAGCAGTTCCGGACAGGCCCTCAATCAGCCCCAGCATTTT
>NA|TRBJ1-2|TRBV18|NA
CASSPTSQNYGYTF
TGTGCCAGCTCACCAACTAGCCAGAACTATGGCTACACCTTC
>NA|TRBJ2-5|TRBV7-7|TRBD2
CASSLVPGGETQYF
TGTGCTAGCAGCTTAGTACCGGGAGGGGAGACCCAGTACTTC
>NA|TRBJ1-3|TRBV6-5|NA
CASSTARGNTIYF
TGTGCCAGCAGTACAGCGCGTGGAAACACCATATATTTT
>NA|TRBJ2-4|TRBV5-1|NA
CASGVGINRDIQYF
TGCGCCAGCGGGGTCGGTATAAATCGGGACATTCAGTACTTC
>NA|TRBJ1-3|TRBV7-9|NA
CASSPGHSSGNTIYF
TGTGCCAGCAGTCCCGGACACAGCTCTGGAAACACCATATATTTT
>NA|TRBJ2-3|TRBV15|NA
CATTTRGGTDTQYF
TGTGCCACCACCACTCGGGGCGGCACAGATACGCAGTATTTT
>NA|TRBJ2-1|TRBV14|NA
CASSHPYTLKGIGYNEQFF
TGTGCCAGCAGCCATCCCTACACCCTTAAGGGTATTGGGTACAATGAGCAGTTCTTC
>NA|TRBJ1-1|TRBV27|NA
CASSLSRNTEAFF
TGTGCCAGCAGTTTATCGCGGAACACTGAAGCTTTCTTT
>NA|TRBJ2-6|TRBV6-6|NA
CASKVGAYGANVLTF
TGTGCCTCGAAAGTAGGGGCTTACGGGGCCAACGTCCTGACTTTC
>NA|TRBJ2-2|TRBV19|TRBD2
CASSIISRESSGELFF
TGTGCCAGTAGTATTATTTCGCGGGAGTCGTCCGGGGAGCTGTTTTTT
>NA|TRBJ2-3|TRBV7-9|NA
CASSLSDTQYF
TGTGCCAGCAGCTTGTCGGATACGCAGTATTTT
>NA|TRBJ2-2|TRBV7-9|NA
CASSLARGELFF
TGTGCCAGCAGCTTAGCGAGGGGGGAGCTGTTTTTT
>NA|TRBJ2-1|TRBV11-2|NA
CASSLINEQFF
TGTGCCAGCAGCTTAATTAATGAGCAGTTCTTC
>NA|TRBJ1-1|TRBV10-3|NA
CAISESRALGTEAFF
TGTGCCATCAGTGAGTCGAGGGCATTGGGCACTGAAGCTTTCTTT
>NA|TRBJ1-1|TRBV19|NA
CAASGENTEAFF
TGTGCCGCGAGTGGGGAGAACACTGAAGCTTTCTTT
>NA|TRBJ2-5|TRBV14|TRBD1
CASSQERQGEETQYF
TGTGCCAGCAGCCAAGAGAGACAGGGAGAGGAGACCCAGTACTTC
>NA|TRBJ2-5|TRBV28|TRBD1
CASSLPLDREDGETQYF
TGTGCCAGCAGTTTACCCCTGGACAGGGAGGATGGAGAGACCCAGTACTTC
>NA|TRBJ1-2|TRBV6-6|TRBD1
CASSGQGAGGYTF
TGTGCCAGCAGTGGACAGGGGGCGGGTGGCTACACCTTC
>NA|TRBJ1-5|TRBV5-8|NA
CASSFLTGNFGNQPQHF
TGTGCCAGCAGCTTCCTTACAGGGAACTTCGGCAATCAGCCCCAGCATTTT
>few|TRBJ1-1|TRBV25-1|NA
CASSEYRNWGGTEAFF
TGTGCCAGCAGTGAATATCGAAATTGGGGGGGCACTGAAGCTTTCTTT
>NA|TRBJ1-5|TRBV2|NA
CASNLGTNQPQHF
TGTGCCAGCAACTTAGGGACAAATCAGCCCCAGCATTTT
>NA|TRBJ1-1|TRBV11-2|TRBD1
CASSSRQGHTEAFF
TGTGCCAGCAGCTCAAGACAGGGCCACACTGAAGCTTTCTTT
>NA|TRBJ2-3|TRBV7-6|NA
CASSSTFGGAGPDTQYF
TGTGCCAGCAGCTCCACATTTGGTGGTGCGGGACCCGATACGCAGTATTTT
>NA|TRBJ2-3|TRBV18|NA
CASSPRSASTDTQYF
TGTGCCAGCTCACCACGGTCTGCGAGCACAGATACGCAGTATTTT
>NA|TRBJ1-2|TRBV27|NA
CASSLRKDGYGYTF
TGTGCCAGCAGTTTACGGAAGGATGGCTATGGCTACACCTTC
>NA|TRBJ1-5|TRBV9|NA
CASSRDGGYSNQPQHF
TGTGCCAGCAGCAGGGACGGAGGATATAGCAATCAGCCCCAGCATTTT
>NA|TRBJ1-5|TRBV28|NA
CASSPLNSNQPQHF
TGTGCCAGCAGTCCCCTTAATAGCAATCAGCCCCAGCATTTT
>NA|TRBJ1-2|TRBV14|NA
CASSRYSTGFYGYTF
TGTGCCAGCAGCCGATACTCGACAGGATTCTATGGCTACACCTTC
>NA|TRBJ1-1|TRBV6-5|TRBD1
CASSYGQVGNTEAFF
TGTGCCAGCAGTTACGGACAGGTGGGGAACACTGAAGCTTTCTTT
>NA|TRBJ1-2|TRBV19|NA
CASSIEGLRNYGYTF
TGTGCCAGTAGTATAGAAGGTCTTCGGAACTATGGCTACACCTTC
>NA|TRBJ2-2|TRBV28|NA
CASRKYRGMNTGELFF
TGTGCCAGCAGGAAGTATCGGGGGATGAACACCGGGGAGCTGTTTTTT
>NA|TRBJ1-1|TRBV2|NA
CASIDSFTAAGTEAFF
TGTGCCAGCATAGACAGTTTTACCGCCGCTGGCACTGAAGCTTTCTTT
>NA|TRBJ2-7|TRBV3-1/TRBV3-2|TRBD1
CASSQAGTGTYEQYF
TGTGCCAGCAGCCAAGCAGGGACAGGGACCTACGAGCAGTACTTC
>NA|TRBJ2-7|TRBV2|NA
CASSEADEQYF
TGTGCCAGCAGTGAAGCAGACGAGCAGTACTTC
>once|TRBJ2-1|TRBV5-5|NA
CASSLDRVNEQFF
TGTGCCAGCAGCTTGGATCGGGTCAATGAGCAGTTCTTC
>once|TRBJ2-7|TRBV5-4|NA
CASSSRTETYEQYF
TGTGCCAGCAGCTCCCGGACAGAGACCTACGAGCAGTACTTC